A single sample gave rise to the 20 T cell receptor beta chains below, sequenced in a study of tumor-infiltrating lymphocytes in primary liver carcinoma. Using a constant-region primer together with ProtoScript II reverse transcriptase, TCR beta cDNA was made from roughly 540 ng of total RNA. Construction of TCR beta libraries relied on three successive nested multiplex PCR rounds employing slightly modified ARM-PCR. With TRBV1-TRBV30 forward primers and a C-beta reverse primer, the first two PCR rounds were run for nine to eleven cycles each. In TCRdb, the multiplex PCR reads were re-called with MiXCR into one record per CDR3 protein. Among some 320,000 distinct CDR3 sequences listed, roughly 60% were seen once. RNA was extracted from whole blood without cell sorting, alongside germline DNA. Sequencing was done on a sample of peripheral blood. The receptors stem from a man aged 40-49 years with primary liver carcinoma and hepatitis B virus infection.

The gene calls are TRBV9 and TRBJ2-3, with 7 bases lining up with TRBD1. There are 16 residues in the CDR3. Germline values: CDR1 SGDLS, CDR2 YYNGEE. Germline trimming cut 7 bases from V and 9 bases from J; bases unmatched to any gene: 20. This CDR3 is CASCARGGGLGETQYF. DNA of the CDR3: TGTGCCAGCTGCGCTCGAGGGGGCGGGCTAGGTGAAACGCAGTATTTT.

With respect to this clonotype: This may be a read error: a much more frequent sequence differs by one nucleotide. This chain uses TRBV6-1 with TRBJ1-2; 10 bases are shared with TRBD1. The J segment lost 2 bases and the V segment lost 7 bases, leaving 13 bases of the junction unmatched. Germline V CDR1 and CDR2: MNHNS, SASEGT. The CDR3 contains 17 residues. The CDR3 protein is CASNDPFGTGANYGYTF. The CDR3, as DNA: TGTGCCAGCAATGATCCCTTCGGGACAGGGGCAAACTATGGCTACACCTTC.

This clonotype has only one observation. This clone may be a read error of a much larger clone one base away. The rearrangement uses TRBV10-1 and TRBJ2-1; D remains ambiguous. Germline values: CDR1 WNHNN, CDR2 SYGVQD (reference sequence). The CDR3 runs to 14 residues. Trimming shortened V by 0 bases and J by 12 bases, and 15 bases separated the two germline ends. CDR3 bases: TGCGCCAGCAGTGAGTCAATCGGTATGGGCGGGCAGTTCTTC. Encoded protein: CASSESIGMGGQFF.

As to this clonotype: The junction shows a germline mismatch at one end, possibly a read error. The chain recombines TRBV11-3 with TRBJ2-1, with unresolved D. The CDR3 contains 12 residues. Germline-derived CDR1 and CDR2 are SGHNT and YENEEA. The CDR3 DNA sequence: TGTTCCAGCAGCTTAACCCCAGCTGAGCAGTTCTTC. It encodes CSSSLTPAEQFF.

About this clonotype: A read error may explain this, as a much larger clone is one base away. The chain combines TRBV4-1 with TRBJ2-3, with TRBD2 identical over 10 bases. The CDR3 is 17 residues long. The germline V gene has CDR1 MGHRA and CDR2 YSYEKL. The CDR3 sequence is CACSQDPSGSSADTQYF. Here the CDR3 DNA reads TGCGCCTGCAGCCAAGACCCTAGCGGGAGTTCTGCAGATACGCAGTATTTT.

A word on this clonotype: A much larger clone sits a single nucleotide away, making a read error possible. This chain connects TRBV6-5 to TRBJ2-7, with TRBD1 matching over 7 bases. This CDR3 spans 14 amino acids. The junction had 7 bases not matched to a gene; V was cut back by 6 bases and J by 2 bases. CDR1 MNHEY and CDR2 SVGAGI come from the germline V gene. CDR3 amino acids: CASRRRDRAYEQYF. CDR3 DNA sequence: TGTGCCAGCAGGAGACGGGACAGAGCCTACGAGCAGTACTTC.

This clonotype was observed a few times. V is TRBV28 and J is TRBJ2-5; perhaps TRBD1 as D (6 bases). CDR3 length: 12 residues. The V gene lost 8 bases and the J gene lost 9 bases, with 16 bases spanning the gap. The germline V gene encodes CDR1 MDHEN and CDR2 SYDVKM. The CDR3 DNA reads TGTGCCAGCGGGACACCGCTTGGGGCCCAGTACTTC. Translated: CASGTPLGAQYF.

The table lists this clonotype with many counts. The chain recombines TRBV10-3 with TRBJ2-1; D is uncertain. The CDR3 is made up of 13 amino acids. CDR1 is ENHRY, CDR2 SYGVKD, per germline. Trimming left V 6 bases short and J 7 bases short, with 13 bases between. The CDR3 region is CAISHQYANEQFF. The CDR3 coding sequence is TGTGCCATCAGCCACCAGTACGCGAATGAGCAGTTCTTC.

With regard to this clonotype: With a much larger clone just one base away, this may be a read error. This rearrangement joins TRBV12-3 or TRBV12-4 to TRBJ2-6; weak D call: TRBD1 (5 bases). The CDR3 contains 14 residues. The CDR3 DNA sequence: TGTGCCAGCGGCTTAGAAACTGGGGCCAACATCCTGACTTTC. Translation: CASGLETGANILTF.

In the case of this clonotype: This may stem from a read error, because a much larger clone lies one nucleotide away. The chain joins TRBV6-1 to TRBJ2-7; TRBD2 aligns across 8 bases. The CDR3 consists of 17 residues. CDR1 and CDR2 (germline): MNHNS, SASEGT. The CDR3 is CASSPGRWRTSSYEEYF. CDR3 sequence (DNA): TGTGCCAGCAGTCCTGGCAGGTGGAGGACTAGCTCCTACGAGGAGTACTTC.

Turning to this clonotype: Given a much more abundant clone one base away, this may be a read error. The rearrangement uses TRBV10-2 and TRBJ2-3; D is ambiguous. In germline, CDR1 is WSHSY, CDR2 SAAADI. Trimming removed 4 bases from V and 10 bases from J, with 15 bases in between. The CDR3 has 13 residues. In DNA, the CDR3 is TGCGCCAGCAGTGTTCTCTCTAACGAAGCGCAGTATTTT. This sequence encodes CASSVLSNEAQYF.

As to this clonotype: A much larger clone sits a single nucleotide away, making a read error possible. The chain recombines TRBV12-3 or TRBV12-4 with TRBJ2-2, with 8 bases matching TRBD1. This CDR3 contains 15 residues. V shed 4 bases and J 5 bases; nucleotides not matched to a gene: 6. CDR3 region: CASSWSTGGTGELFF. CDR3 sequence (DNA): TGTGCCAGCAGTTGGAGCACAGGGGGTACCGGGGAGCTGTTTTTT.

A remark on this clonotype: A much larger clone differs by one base, so this may be a read error. V gene TRBV14 combines with J gene TRBJ2-1; D is possibly TRBD2 (5 bases). The germline V gene encodes CDR1 SGHDN and CDR2 FVKESK. This CDR3 comprises 15 residues. CDR3 protein: CASSSESDSYNEQLF. The CDR3 DNA sequence: TGTGCCAGCAGCAGTGAGTCGGACTCCTACAATGAGCAGCTCTTC.

V is TRBV6-6 and J is TRBJ2-7; 10 bases agree with TRBD2. J lost 3 bases, V lost 3 bases, and 14 bases had no gene match. The germline gives CDR1 MNHNY, CDR2 SVGAGI (reference sequence). This CDR3 has 18 amino acids. The CDR3 protein is CASSYGRASSGGDYEQYF. The CDR3, as DNA: TGTGCCAGCAGTTATGGCAGGGCGTCTAGCGGGGGAGACTACGAGCAGTACTTC.

This chain uses TRBV12-3 or TRBV12-4 with TRBJ1-4, with a weak D call TRBD1 (6 bases). The CDR3 totals 15 residues. The ends were cut back, 7 bases at V and 13 bases at J, with 25 bases in the middle. CDR3 DNA sequence: TGTGCCAGCACTTTGCTCAGGCCAGGTCAGGGGAGACTGTTTTTT. Its translation is CASTLLRPGQGRLFF.

In this sample, this clonotype turned up many times. This rearrangement joins TRBV6-2 or TRBV6-3 to TRBJ2-1; maybe TRBD2 (5 bases). V lost 7 bases and J lost 8, with 18 bases in between. The CDR3 is 14 amino acids. Germline CDR1 MNHEY, CDR2 SVGEGT. The CDR3 sequence is CASKTAYQRDEQFF. The CDR3 nucleotides read TGTGCCAGCAAAACGGCATACCAGAGGGATGAGCAGTTCTTC.

For the CDR3, the DNA is TGTGCCAGCACCCCTCTAAGAATAGTCAAGACCCAGTACTTC. Translating gives CASTPLRIVKTQYF. The chain employs TRBV21-1 and TRBJ2-5; the table gives TRBD1 as D, unverified against the DNA. TRBV21-1 is an annotated pseudogene. CDR3 length equals 14 residues.

A single count supports this clonotype. V and J are TRBV4-2 and TRBJ2-5; tentative D call: TRBD2 (5 bases). CDR1 LGHNA and CDR2 YNFKEQ come from the germline V gene. V lost 7 bases and J 2 bases, leaving 14 bases between the germline ends. The CDR3 sequence is 14 residues long. This CDR3 reads CASNHPGGQETQYF. CDR3 nucleotide sequence: TGTGCCAGCAACCATCCAGGAGGACAAGAGACCCAGTACTTC.

In the case of this clonotype: A single base separates this from a much larger clone, so it may be a read error. V is TRBV6-5 and J is TRBJ1-2; D is undetermined. Looked up from germline, CDR1 is MNHEY and CDR2 is SVGAGI. Trimming left V 2 bases short and J 0 bases short, with 10 bases between. The CDR3 totals 15 residues. CDR3 coding DNA: TGTGCCAGCAGTTACCAGTCCGCATCTAACTATGGCTACACCTTC. The encoded protein is CASSYQSASNYGYTF.

V gene TRBV25-1 combines with J gene TRBJ1-1; D unresolved. The germline gives CDR1 MGHDK, CDR2 SYGVNS. CDR3 size: 13 residues. The ends were cut back, 0 bases at V and 4 bases at J, with 6 bases in the middle. The CDR3 region is CASSEYLCTEAFF. The CDR3 coding sequence is TGTGCCAGCAGTGAATATTTATGCACTGAAGCTTTCTTT.